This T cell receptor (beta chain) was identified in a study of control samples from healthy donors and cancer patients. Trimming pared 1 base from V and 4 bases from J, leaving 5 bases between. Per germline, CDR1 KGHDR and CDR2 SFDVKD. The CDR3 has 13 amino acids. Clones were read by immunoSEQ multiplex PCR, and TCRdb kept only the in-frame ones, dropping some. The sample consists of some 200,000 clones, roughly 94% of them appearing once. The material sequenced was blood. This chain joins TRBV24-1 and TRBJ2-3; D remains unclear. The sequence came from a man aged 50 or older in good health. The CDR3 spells CATSDFAADTQYF. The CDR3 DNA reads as TGTGCCACCAGTGATTTCGCGGCAGATACGCAGTATTTT.